Following are 19 T cell receptor beta chains from one sample sequenced in a study of blood T cell repertoires in COVID-19. Produced via immunoSEQ multiplex PCR; TCRdb's table is partial and in-frame only. The table includes some 200,000 clones, roughly 90% detected once. Sequencing was performed on PBMCs or T cells enriched from blood (not recorded which). The receptors were gathered from a woman between 25 and 40 years old who had recovered from COVID-19.

The CDR3 region has the DNA TGTGCCAGCAGCGTGGGGGGACCCCTCAATGAGCAGTTCTTC. Its translation: CASSVGGPLNEQFF. The chain uses TRBV9 and TRBJ2-1; D possibly corresponds to TRBD2 (6 bases). The CDR3 loop spans 14 amino acids. V was shortened by 2 bases and J by 6 bases, with 12 bases between the two germline ends. Germline-derived CDR1 and CDR2 are SGDLS and YYNGEE.

V gene TRBV19 combines with J gene TRBJ2-7; 12 bases map to TRBD1. The ends lost 3 bases at V and 4 bases at J; junction bases unmatched: 4. The CDR3 is 15 residues long. CDR1 is LNHDA and CDR2 is SQIVND in the germline V gene (reference sequence). The CDR3 coding sequence is TGTGCCAGTAGTATTGCGGGACAGGGGGCATACGAGCAGTACTTC. Translated: CASSIAGQGAYEQYF.

V is TRBV5-4 and J is TRBJ2-4; D ambiguous. The ends were cut back, 4 bases at V and 7 bases at J, with 12 bases in the middle. CDR3 size: 13 residues. Germline V CDR1 and CDR2: SGHNT, YYREEE (reference sequence). CDR3 in DNA: TGTGCCAGCAGCCCCCCAGTCGGGAACATTCAGTACTTC. Amino acid sequence: CASSPPVGNIQYF.

The chain is built from TRBV27 and TRBJ1-5, with a possible D match to TRBD1 (5 bases). Germline V gene data show CDR1 as MNHEY and CDR2 as SMNVEV (reference sequence). Trimming removed 1 base from V and 6 bases from J, with 13 bases in between. The CDR3 contains 15 residues. The CDR3 here is CASSLYGAMGQPQHF. CDR3 bases: TGTGCCAGCAGTTTATATGGGGCTATGGGTCAGCCCCAGCATTTT.

The chain carries TRBV6-2 or TRBV6-3 and TRBJ2-5, with TRBD2 as a possible D gene (6 bases). The CDR3 consists of 13 residues. Germline lookup yields CDR1 MNHEY and CDR2 SVGEGT. V shed 6 bases and J shed 4 bases, with 12 bases lying between them. In DNA form, the CDR3 reads TGTGCCAGCAGCCCGTGGAGGGGAGAGACCCAGTACTTC. This gives the protein CASSPWRGETQYF.

This clone was counted between two and nine times. The chain recombines TRBV5-1 with TRBJ2-5, with TRBD2 as a possible D gene (5 bases). V lost 5 bases and J 0 bases, leaving 8 bases between the germline ends. Germline V CDR1 and CDR2: SGHRS, YFSETQ. This CDR3 has 13 amino acids. The CDR3 coding sequence is TGCGCCAGCAGTAGAGCGGACCAAGAGACCCAGTACTTC. The encoded protein is CASSRADQETQYF.

This chain uses TRBV6-2 or TRBV6-3 with TRBJ2-3; 7 bases agree with TRBD2. Germline V CDR1 and CDR2: MNHEY, SVGEGT. There are 15 residues in the CDR3. J gave up 2 bases and V 4 bases, and 6 bases lay outside the gene matches. The CDR3 protein is CASSSGTKDTDTQYF. CDR3 sequence (DNA): TGTGCCAGCAGTTCCGGGACTAAAGACACAGATACGCAGTATTTT.

The chain employs TRBV13 and TRBJ1-1, with D possibly TRBD1 on 5 matching bases. The germline V gene encodes CDR1 PRHDT and CDR2 FYEKMQ (reference sequence). There are 12 residues in the CDR3. V lost 5 bases, J lost 4 bases, and 8 bases lay in between. The CDR3 nucleotides read TGTGCCAGCAGCACTCAGGGCACTGAAGCTTTCTTT. Protein: CASSTQGTEAFF.

This chain connects TRBV6-4 to TRBJ1-1, with 9 bases lining up with TRBD1. The V segment lost 0 bases and the J segment 10 bases; nucleotides outside the gene matches: 0. CDR1 MRHNA and CDR2 SNTAGT come from the germline V gene. The CDR3 has 12 amino acids. CDR3 nucleotide sequence: TGTGCCAGCAGTGACTCGACAGGGGGAGCTTTCTTT. Its translation is CASSDSTGGAFF.

The chain couples TRBV12-3 or TRBV12-4 to TRBJ2-5; a possible D gene is TRBD1 (6 bases). This CDR3 comprises 12 residues. The V and J ends lost 8 bases and 3 bases respectively, with 10 bases between them. The CDR3 protein is CASHAGEETQYF. CDR3 nucleotide sequence: TGTGCCAGCCACGCAGGGGAAGAGACCCAGTACTTC.

The CDR3 bases are TGTGCCAGCAGCTTGATGTTATACAATGAGCAGTTCTTC. Its translation is CASSLMLYNEQFF. The chain links TRBV5-6 to TRBJ2-1, with D unclear. CDR1 is SGHDT and CDR2 is YYEEEE in the germline V gene. V lost 1 base, J lost 4 bases, and 6 bases lay in between. The CDR3 has 13 amino acids.

This clone came up once. This chain links TRBV5-4 with TRBJ2-7, with 9 positions matching TRBD1. Trimming at V came to 4 bases and at J to 6 bases, leaving 11 bases not matched to a gene. Germline lookup yields CDR1 SGHNT and CDR2 YYREEE (reference sequence). The CDR3 runs 15 residues. The CDR3: CASSGTGQGMTEQYF. CDR3 in DNA: TGTGCCAGCAGCGGGACGGGACAGGGTATGACCGAGCAGTACTTC. Together with reference TRBV5-4 and TRBJ2-7, the CDR3 gives the full variable domain: ETGVTQSPTHLIKTRGQQVTLRCSSQSGHNTVSWYQQALGQGPQFIFQYYREEENGRGNFPPRFSGLQFPNYSSELNVNALELDDSALYLCASSGTGQGMTEQYFGPGTRLTVT.

This clone showed up just a few times. The chain has TRBV18 and TRBJ1-5; possible D gene TRBD1, 6 bases. V shed 1 base and J shed 7 bases, with 8 bases lying between them. This CDR3 has 13 residues. Germline V gene sequence: CDR1 KGHSH, CDR2 LQKENI. The CDR3 protein is CASSPLGAQPQHF. The CDR3 nucleotides read TGTGCCAGCTCACCACTGGGGGCACAGCCCCAGCATTTT.

The rearrangement uses TRBV5-6 and TRBJ2-1; 9 bases align to TRBD2. The trim removed 4 bases at V and 4 bases at J, leaving 6 bases unmatched. The CDR3 has 15 amino acids. Germline lookup yields CDR1 SGHDT and CDR2 YYEEEE. The CDR3 sequence: CASSISGGLYNEQFF. CDR3 in DNA: TGTGCCAGCAGCATAAGCGGGGGGCTGTACAATGAGCAGTTCTTC.

The V gene is TRBV12-3 or TRBV12-4, the J gene TRBJ1-2; a weak D match, TRBD1 (5 bases). The V and J ends lost 6 bases and 4 bases respectively, with 12 bases between them. The CDR3 is 13 residues long. This CDR3 reads CASRPGGTYGYTF. CDR3 bases: TGTGCCAGCAGGCCCGGGGGGACCTATGGCTACACCTTC.

This chain links TRBV7-9 with TRBJ2-3; a weak D match, TRBD1 (6 bases). The CDR3 runs to 14 residues. Germline assignment: CDR1 SEHNR and CDR2 FQNEAQ (reference sequence). The V and J ends lost 7 bases and 2 bases respectively, with 13 bases between them. CDR3 nucleotide sequence: TGTGCCAGCAACCTCGGACAGATCACAGATACGCAGTATTTT. Amino acid sequence: CASNLGQITDTQYF.

The V call is TRBV27, the J call TRBJ2-3; 14 nucleotides agree with TRBD2. The CDR3 contains 18 residues. Looked up from germline, CDR1 is MNHEY and CDR2 is SMNVEV (reference sequence). The V and J ends lost 1 base and 2 bases, in that order; junction bases with no gene match: 5. The chain's CDR3 is CASSLFGLAGGNTDTQYF. The CDR3 DNA sequence: TGTGCCAGCAGTTTATTCGGACTAGCGGGGGGAAACACAGATACGCAGTATTTT.

The chain links TRBV2 to TRBJ1-2; D possibly corresponds to TRBD1 (5 bases). Germline-derived CDR1 and CDR2 are SNHLY and FYNNEI. The CDR3 runs 13 residues. V was pared by 4 bases and J by 8 bases, with 14 bases between. The CDR3 sequence is CASSVFRQGGYTF. The CDR3 DNA follows: TGTGCCAGCAGTGTCTTCCGCCAGGGCGGCTACACCTTC.

This chain joins TRBV9 and TRBJ1-2, with D unresolved. Germline V gene lookup returns CDR1 SGDLS and CDR2 YYNGEE. V shed 4 bases and J shed 0 bases, with 13 bases lying between them. The CDR3 has 15 residues. The CDR3 DNA follows: TGTGCCAGCAGCCCCATGGCGGAGGCTAACTATGGCTACACCTTC. Its translation is CASSPMAEANYGYTF.